The clone carrying this T cell receptor beta chain was counted once. The sample is drawn from a study of blood T cell repertoires in COVID-19. Germline CDR1 reads GTSNPN; CDR2 reads SVGIG (reference sequence). Trimming shortened V by 1 base and J by 1 base, and 7 bases separated the two germline ends. This CDR3 has 13 residues. Profiling relied on immunoSEQ multiplex PCR, and the TCRdb table lists in-frame clones only, not all of them. The data show about 110,000 clones, about four fifths seen once. The chain joins TRBV30 to TRBJ1-1; no clear D gene. The source material was peripheral blood. The TCR comes from a woman aged 60-75 years with acute or convalescent COVID-19. The chain's CDR3 is CAWSGQTNTEAFF. The CDR3, as DNA: TGTGCCTGGAGTGGACAAACGAACACTGAAGCTTTCTTT.